This paragraph reports one T cell receptor (beta chain). These data belong to a study of blood T cell repertoires in COVID-19. Profiling relied on immunoSEQ multiplex PCR, and the TCRdb table lists in-frame clones only, not all of them. Of 70,000 or so clones detected, 60% to 80% appear once; the ten largest clones hold roughly 50%. Trimming removed 2 bases from V and 4 bases from J; junction bases left unmatched: 7. Germline V gene sequence: CDR1 MNHEY, CDR2 SVGAGI. CDR3 length: 15 residues. This receptor was obtained from a human donor in a cohort sampled during active COVID-19. The gene calls are TRBV6-5 and TRBJ2-7; the match to TRBD1 covers 8 bases. Specimen: peripheral blood. CDR3 region: CASSYGNRGWYEQYF. CDR3 bases: TGTGCCAGCAGTTACGGGAACAGGGGGTGGTACGAGCAGTACTTC.